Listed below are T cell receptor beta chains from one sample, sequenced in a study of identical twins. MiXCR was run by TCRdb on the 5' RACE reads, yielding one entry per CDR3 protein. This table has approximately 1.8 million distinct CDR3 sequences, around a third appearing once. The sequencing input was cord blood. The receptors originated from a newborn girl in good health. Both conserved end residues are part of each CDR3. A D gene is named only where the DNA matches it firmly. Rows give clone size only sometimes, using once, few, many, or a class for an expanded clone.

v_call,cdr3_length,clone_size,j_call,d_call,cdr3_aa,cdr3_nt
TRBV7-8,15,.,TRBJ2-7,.,CASSLRTVPDYEQYF,TGTGCCAGCAGCTTACGGACAGTACCCGACTACGAGCAGTACTTC
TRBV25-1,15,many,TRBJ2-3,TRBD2,CASSRGAGGPDTQYF,TGTGCCAGCAGCCGCGGAGCGGGAGGTCCAGATACGCAGTATTTT
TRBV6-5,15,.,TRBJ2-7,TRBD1,CASSRDRVVSYEQYF,TGTGCCAGCAGCCGGGACAGGGTTGTATCCTACGAGCAGTACTTC
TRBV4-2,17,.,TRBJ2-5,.,CASSQRQKQGAGETQYF,TGTGCCAGCAGCCAAAGACAAAAACAGGGTGCGGGAGAGACCCAGTACTTC
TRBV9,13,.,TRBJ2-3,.,CASSVANPDTQYF,TGTGCCAGCAGCGTAGCTAATCCAGATACGCAGTATTTT
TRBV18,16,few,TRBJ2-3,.,CASSPVNPPSTDTQYF,TGTGCCAGCTCACCAGTTAACCCTCCTAGCACAGATACGCAGTATTTT
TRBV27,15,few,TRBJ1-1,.,CASSLSAGVNTEAFF,TGTGCCAGCAGTTTATCGGCAGGTGTGAACACTGAAGCTTTCTTT
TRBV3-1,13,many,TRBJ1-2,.,CASSQGGGYGYTF,TGTGCCAGCAGCCAAGGGGGCGGCTATGGCTACACCTTC
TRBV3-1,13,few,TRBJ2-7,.,CASSQDQRYEQYF,TGTGCCAGCAGCCAAGATCAAAGGTACGAGCAGTACTTC
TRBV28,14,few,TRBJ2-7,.,CASSLGGFNYEQYF,TGTGCCAGCAGCCTAGGGGGATTCAACTACGAGCAGTACTTC
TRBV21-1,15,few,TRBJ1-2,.,CASSKTQGGNYGYTF,TGTGCCAGCAGCAAAACCCAGGGCGGGAACTATGGCTACACCTTC
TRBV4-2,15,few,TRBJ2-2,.,CASSQDWSNTGELFF,TGTGCCAGCAGCCAAGACTGGTCGAACACCGGGGAGCTGTTTTTT
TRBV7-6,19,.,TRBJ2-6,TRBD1,CASSLWETGGMAGANVLTF,TGTGCCAGCAGCTTATGGGAGACAGGGGGCATGGCTGGGGCCAACGTCCTGACTTTC
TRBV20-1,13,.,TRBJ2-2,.,CSARGWGTGELFF,TGCAGTGCTAGAGGGTGGGGGACCGGGGAGCTGTTTTTT
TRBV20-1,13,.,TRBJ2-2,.,CSARALKTGELFF,TGCAGTGCTAGAGCTCTTAAAACCGGGGAGCTGTTTTTT
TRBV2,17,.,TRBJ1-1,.,CASSVGHNVEGRTEAFF,TGTGCCAGCAGTGTGGGGCATAACGTGGAAGGGAGGACTGAAGCTTTCTTT
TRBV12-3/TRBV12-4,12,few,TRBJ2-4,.,CASSPGQNIQYF,TGTGCCAGCAGTCCCGGCCAGAACATTCAGTACTTC
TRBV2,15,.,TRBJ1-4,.,CASSVSEGGHGKLFF,TGTGCCAGCAGTGTTTCGGAGGGGGGACATGGAAAACTGTTTTTT
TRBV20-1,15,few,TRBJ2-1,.,CSARAARVGYNEQFF,TGCAGTGCTAGAGCCGCCAGGGTGGGGTACAATGAGCAGTTCTTC
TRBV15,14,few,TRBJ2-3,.,CATSRDRASAIEYF,TGTGCCACCAGCAGAGATAGGGCTAGCGCTATAGAGTATTTT
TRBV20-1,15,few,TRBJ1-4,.,CSARPRDKSLEKLFF,TGCAGTGCTAGACCCCGGGACAAGAGCCTAGAAAAACTGTTTTTT
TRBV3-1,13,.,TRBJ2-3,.,CASSQELGSSKYF,TGTGCCAGCAGCCAAGAGTTGGGTAGTTCGAAGTATTTT
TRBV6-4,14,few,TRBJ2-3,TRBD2,CASASGRKGDTQYF,TGTGCCAGTGCGAGCGGGAGAAAGGGAGATACGCAGTATTTT
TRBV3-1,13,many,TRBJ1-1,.,CASSPGRDTEAFF,TGTGCCAGCAGCCCCGGACGGGACACTGAAGCTTTCTTT
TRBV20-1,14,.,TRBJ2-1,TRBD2,CSASSLAGGNEQFF,TGCAGTGCTAGTTCTCTAGCGGGAGGCAATGAGCAGTTCTTC
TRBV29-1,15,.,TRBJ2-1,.,CSGAPTGSSYNEQFF,TGCAGCGGTGCCCCCACAGGGAGCTCCTACAATGAGCAGTTCTTC
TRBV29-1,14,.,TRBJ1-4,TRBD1,CSVEDRQGGEKLFF,TGCAGCGTTGAAGATCGACAGGGGGGTGAAAAACTGTTTTTT
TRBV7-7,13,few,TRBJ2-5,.,CATNSGNQETQYF,TGTGCTACCAATTCGGGGAACCAAGAGACCCAGTACTTC
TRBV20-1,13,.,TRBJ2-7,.,CSAARNAYNEQYF,TGCAGTGCTGCCCGAAACGCCTACAATGAGCAGTACTTC
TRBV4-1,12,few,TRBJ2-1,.,CASSQVAEEQFF,TGCGCCAGCAGCCAGGTAGCGGAGGAGCAGTTCTTC
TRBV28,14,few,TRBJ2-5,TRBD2,CATALAGGQETQYF,TGTGCCACCGCACTAGCGGGAGGGCAAGAGACCCAGTACTTC
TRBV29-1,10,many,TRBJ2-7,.,CSVEQGEQYF,TGCAGCGTTGAACAGGGCGAGCAGTACTTC
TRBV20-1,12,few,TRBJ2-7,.,CSSGGSSYEQYF,TGCAGTTCCGGAGGGAGCTCCTACGAGCAGTACTTC
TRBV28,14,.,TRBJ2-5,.,CASSFQGHQETQYF,TGTGCCAGCAGTTTCCAGGGTCACCAAGAGACCCAGTACTTC
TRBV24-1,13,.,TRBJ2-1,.,CTTSDAPNNEQFF,TGTACCACCAGTGATGCGCCGAACAATGAGCAGTTCTTC
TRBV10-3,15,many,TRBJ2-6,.,CAITPFPGAANVLTF,TGTGCCATCACCCCTTTCCCAGGGGCAGCCAACGTCCTGACTTTC
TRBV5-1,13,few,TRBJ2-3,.,CASSSGGGDTQYF,TGCGCCAGCAGCTCCGGAGGGGGAGATACGCAGTATTTT
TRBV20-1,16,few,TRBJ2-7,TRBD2,CSARDAGLAAAYEQYF,TGCAGTGCTAGAGATGCTGGACTAGCGGCTGCCTACGAGCAGTACTTC
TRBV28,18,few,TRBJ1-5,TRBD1,CASSPTGTGWGSNQPQHF,TGTGCCAGCAGTCCCACCGGGACAGGGTGGGGGAGCAATCAGCCCCAGCATTTT
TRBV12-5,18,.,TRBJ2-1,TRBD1,CASGLVRRTGNRGNEQFF,TGTGCTAGTGGTTTGGTAAGACGGACAGGGAACCGGGGGAATGAGCAGTTCTTC
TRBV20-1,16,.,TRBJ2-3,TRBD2,CSARPLSGRGTDTQYF,TGCAGTGCTAGACCCCTTAGCGGGAGAGGTACAGATACGCAGTATTTT
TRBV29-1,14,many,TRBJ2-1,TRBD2,CSVDGGSTYNEQFF,TGCAGCGTTGACGGCGGGAGTACCTACAATGAGCAGTTCTTC
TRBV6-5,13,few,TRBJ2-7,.,CASGRRAPYEQYF,TGTGCCAGCGGGCGGCGCGCCCCCTACGAGCAGTACTTC